This T cell receptor (beta chain) was obtained from a study of T cells expressing NK-cell markers. As for the study in general: It was sorted CD3+CD56-NKG2C+, CD3+CD56+NKG2C- and CD3+CD56+NKG2C+ T cells that provided the TCR beta repertoires.

After re-calling the 5' RACE reads, TCRdb lists one entry per CDR3 protein, DNA absent. In all, the sample yields more than 250,000 distinct CDR3 sequences. Whole-study findings and limits: These same clonotypes (in several donors) also led the CD3+CD56-NKG2C+ fraction. Dominant NKG2C+ clonotypes were found to form about 1.0-7.5% of CD8+ T cells in 5 or 6 donors.

Regarding this clonotype: The antigen is unknown.

The CDR3 has 14 residues. The germline gives CDR1 KGHDR, CDR2 SFDVKD. This receptor was identified in a man younger than 30 in good health. The source material was blood T cells: a sorted CD56 or NKG2C T cell subset, CD4+ or CD8+ T cells, or bulk PBMC T cells (not recorded which). The gene calls are TRBV24-1 and TRBJ2-1; TCRdb returns TRBD1, unconfirmable since there is no DNA. CDR3 loop: CATSEPGSINEQFF.